This T cell receptor beta chain was documented in a study of T cell responses to AZD1222 COVID-19 vaccine. Overall study findings and caveats: At baseline, just six AZD1222 recipients tested seropositive. White British ancestry dominated among donors, who included more females, and clonal diversity was possibly underestimated. CD4 TCRs linked to vaccination spanned spike, dominating at 160-218 and 743-854.

CDR3 length equals 12 residues. V shed 9 bases and J shed 7 bases, with 13 bases lying between them. Looked up from germline, CDR1 is MGHDK and CDR2 is SYGVNS. In this sample, this clone turned up a few times. Its antigen is undetermined. Using immunoSEQ multiplex PCR, the repertoire was profiled, and TCRdb retains in-frame clones only, with some absent. The table records 100,000 to 110,000 clones, just under 90% of them present only once. V usage is TRBV25-1 and J usage is TRBJ1-3; D is unclear. The specimen was peripheral blood, collected on day 0 of AZD1222 vaccination. The receptor's source is an adult in good health. The CDR3 spells CASLSPANTIYF. CDR3 coding DNA: TGTGCCAGTCTATCCCCAGCGAACACCATATATTTT.